This paragraph reports one T cell receptor (beta chain). Its antigen is still unknown. This sample is part of a study of cytomegalovirus exposure and HLA in healthy donors. Study at large: T cells numbering around 170 million yielded around 120 million unique TCR beta sequences in an earlier analysis.

Points from the study as a whole: Being productive about 87% or about 30% of the time was typical of most TCR beta V segments in an earlier analysis. Cytomegalovirus-associated status was assigned to more than 150 TCR beta chains. Only CMV serostatus was available as immune exposure information.

This CDR3 comprises 13 residues. Germline assignment: CDR1 MNHNS and CDR2 SASEGT. The V end was cut by 6 bases, the J end by 5 bases, with 13 bases between. The PCR had 60 Vbeta and 13 Jbeta primers. Here immunoSEQ multiplex PCR was the method, and the copy in TCRdb shows in-frame clones only, minus some. The table shows around 76,000 clones, with roughly two thirds occurring only once. This rearrangement joins TRBV6-1 to TRBJ1-1; perhaps TRBD1 as D (5 bases). The sample consisted of PBMCs. The TCR originated in a man aged 35 to 55 in good health and CMV-seropositive. The CDR3 region has the DNA TGTGCCAGCAGAGGGGAGGAATGGACTGAAGCTTTCTTT. Its translation is CASRGEEWTEAFF.